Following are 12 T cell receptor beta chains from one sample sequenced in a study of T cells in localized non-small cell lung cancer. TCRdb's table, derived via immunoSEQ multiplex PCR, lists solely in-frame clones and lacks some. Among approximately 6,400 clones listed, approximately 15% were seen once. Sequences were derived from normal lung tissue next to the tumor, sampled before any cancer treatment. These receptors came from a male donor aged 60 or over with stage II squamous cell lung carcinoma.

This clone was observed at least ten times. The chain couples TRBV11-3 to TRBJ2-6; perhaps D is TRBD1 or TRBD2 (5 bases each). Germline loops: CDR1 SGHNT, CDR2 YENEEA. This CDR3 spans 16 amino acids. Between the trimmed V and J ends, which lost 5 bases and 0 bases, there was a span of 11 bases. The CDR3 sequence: CASSPGRFSGANVLTF. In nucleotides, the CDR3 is TGTGCCAGCAGCCCGGGACGGTTCTCTGGGGCCAACGTCCTGACTTTC.

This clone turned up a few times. The DNA for the CDR3 is TGTGCCAGCAGCCTTATGGAGGTAGTGAGGACAGATACGCAGTATTTT. Its translation is CASSLMEVVRTDTQYF. The V and J genes are TRBV11-3 and TRBJ2-3; tentatively, D is TRBD2 (5 bases). The V gene lost 5 bases and the J gene lost 3 bases, with 18 bases spanning the gap. Germline CDR1 and CDR2: SGHNT and YENEEA. The CDR3 is made up of 16 amino acids.

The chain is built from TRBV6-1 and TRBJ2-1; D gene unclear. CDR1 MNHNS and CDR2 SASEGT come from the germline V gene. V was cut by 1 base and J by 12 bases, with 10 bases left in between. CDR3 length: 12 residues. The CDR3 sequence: CASSEVQFRQFF. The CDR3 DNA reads TGTGCCAGCAGTGAAGTGCAATTTAGGCAGTTCTTC.

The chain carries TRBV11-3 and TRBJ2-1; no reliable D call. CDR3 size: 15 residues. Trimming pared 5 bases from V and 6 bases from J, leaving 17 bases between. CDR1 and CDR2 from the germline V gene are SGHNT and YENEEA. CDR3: CASSQAHASINEQFF. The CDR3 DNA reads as TGTGCCAGCAGCCAAGCCCACGCATCTATCAATGAGCAGTTCTTC.

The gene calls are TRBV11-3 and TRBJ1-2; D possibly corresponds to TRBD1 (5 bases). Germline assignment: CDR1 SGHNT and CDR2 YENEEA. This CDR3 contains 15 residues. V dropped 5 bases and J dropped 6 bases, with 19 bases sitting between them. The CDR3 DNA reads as TGTGCCAGCAGCCAACCCTGGGGGGGGAAGGATGGCTACACCTTC. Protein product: CASSQPWGGKDGYTF.

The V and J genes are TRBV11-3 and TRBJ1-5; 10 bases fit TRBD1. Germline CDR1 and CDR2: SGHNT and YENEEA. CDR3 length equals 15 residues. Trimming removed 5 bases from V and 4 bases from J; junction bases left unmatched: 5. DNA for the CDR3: TGTGCCAGCAGCCGCGAGGGACAGGGGAATCAGCCCCAGCATTTT. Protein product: CASSREGQGNQPQHF.

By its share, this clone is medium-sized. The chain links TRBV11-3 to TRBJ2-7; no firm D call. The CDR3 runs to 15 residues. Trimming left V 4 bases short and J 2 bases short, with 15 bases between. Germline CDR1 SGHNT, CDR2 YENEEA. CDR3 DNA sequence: TGTGCCAGCAGCTCGGACCCTGCTTCGGCCTACGAGCAGTACTTC. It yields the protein CASSSDPASAYEQYF. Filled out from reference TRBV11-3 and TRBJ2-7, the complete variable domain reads EAGVVQSPRYKIIEKKQPVAFWCNPISGHNTLYWYLQNLGQGPELLIRYENEEAVDDSQLPKDRFSAERLKGVDSTLKIQPAELGDSAVYLCASSSDPASAYEQYFGPGTRLTVT.

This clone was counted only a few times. The CDR3 loop is CASSLESGALYEQYF. DNA of the CDR3: TGCGCCAGCAGCTTGGAATCAGGGGCCCTGTACGAGCAGTACTTC. V gene TRBV5-1 combines with J gene TRBJ2-7; D is perhaps TRBD1 (6 bases). The CDR3 totals 15 residues. Germline-derived CDR1 and CDR2 are SGHRS and YFSETQ. Deletions cut 0 bases from V and 4 bases from J, with 14 bases between.

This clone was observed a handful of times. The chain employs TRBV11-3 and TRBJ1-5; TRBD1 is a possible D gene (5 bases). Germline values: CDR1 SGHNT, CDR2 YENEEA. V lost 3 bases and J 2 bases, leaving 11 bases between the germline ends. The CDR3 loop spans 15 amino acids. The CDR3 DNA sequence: TGTGCCAGCAGCTTGGGGGGAGGGCGCAATCAGCCCCAGCATTTT. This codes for CASSLGGGRNQPQHF.

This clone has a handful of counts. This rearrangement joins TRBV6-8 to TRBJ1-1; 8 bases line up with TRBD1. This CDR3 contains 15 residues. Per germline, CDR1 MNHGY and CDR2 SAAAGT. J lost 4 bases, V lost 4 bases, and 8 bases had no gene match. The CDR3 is CASSSDRVAATEAFF. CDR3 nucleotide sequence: TGTGCCAGCAGTTCGGACAGGGTGGCAGCCACTGAAGCTTTCTTT.

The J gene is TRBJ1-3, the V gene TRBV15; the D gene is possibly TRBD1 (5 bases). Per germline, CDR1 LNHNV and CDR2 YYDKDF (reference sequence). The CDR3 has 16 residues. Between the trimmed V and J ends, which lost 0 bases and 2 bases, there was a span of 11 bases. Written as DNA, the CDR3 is TGTGCCACCAGCAGAGATTTTGCAGGGCCTGGAAACACCATATATTTT. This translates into CATSRDFAGPGNTIYF.

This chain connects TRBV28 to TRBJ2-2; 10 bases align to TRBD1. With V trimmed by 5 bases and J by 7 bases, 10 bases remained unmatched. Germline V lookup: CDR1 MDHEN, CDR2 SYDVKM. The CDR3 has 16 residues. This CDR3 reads CASSPVGTGVSGELFF. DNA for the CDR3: TGTGCCAGCAGTCCGGTCGGGACAGGGGTTAGCGGGGAGCTGTTTTTT.